This T cell receptor (beta chain) was profiled in a study of blood T cell repertoires in COVID-19. Study-level background: T cells, B-cell-depleted T cells, or PBMCs supplied cDNA or gDNA.

Authors' analysis steps: How many nucleated cells were present was estimated from reference gene primer amplification. The repertoire was sequenced with immunoSEQ multiplex PCR; TCRdb's copy has only in-frame clones and lacks some. V and J calls and clone size are copied from that table; D and trimming were computed from the DNA. This table has approximately 240,000 clones, under 85% appearing once. In Seattle, patients joined the study during active infection and were tracked longitudinally. The TCR originated in a woman in her thirties with COVID-19, enrolled during active disease. Sequencing used peripheral blood.

CDR3 nucleotide sequence: TGTGCCAGCAGCTTAGATCCAGGGGATCTCGAGCAGTACTTC. Its translation: CASSLDPGDLEQYF. This chain joins TRBV11-2 and TRBJ2-7; tentative D call: TRBD1 (6 bases). CDR1 is SGHAT and CDR2 is FQNNGV in the germline V gene. The CDR3 contains 14 residues. The germline V and J ends were trimmed by 0 bases and 6 bases, with 12 bases remaining between them.